The subject of this entry is one T cell receptor beta chain. The antigen remains unidentified. Subsets of CD8+ T cells were each sorted in triplicate at around 320,000 cells apiece. Identification of naive CD8+ T cells rested on CD45RO-CCR7+CD27+CD95- status. Per germline, CDR1 SGDLS and CDR2 YYNGEE. The CDR3 length is 14 residues. This sample is part of a study of CXCR3-negative and CXCR3-positive naive CD8 T cells. Study-wide results and caveats: Surface CD5 was comparable between naive subsets; TCR strength was inferred from TRB CDR3 properties. Each naive subset displayed comparably high diversity, whereas memory CD8+ cells displayed much lower diversity.

The method, 5' RACE with UMI labels, was used to prepare the TRB cDNA libraries. TCRdb reworked the 5' RACE reads into one entry per CDR3 protein, no DNA. The ten most abundant clones cover 1.6% of a sample with 46,000 or so distinct CDR3 sequences. The TCR was taken from a human donor in good health. Some clones in this sample may be carry-over from other donors' samples. J is TRBJ2-7 and V is TRBV9; lacking DNA, the TRBD1 call made by TCRdb goes unchecked. Sequences were obtained from naive CXCR3- CD8+ T cells from blood. As for subset: CD45RO-CCR7+CD27+CD95- naive CD8+ T cells lacking CXCR3 (TNR3-). CDR3 in amino acids: CASSPRDSAYEQYF.